These 2 T cell receptor beta chains share one sample of origin, sequenced in a study of Tregs in tolerant kidney transplant recipients. Data came from immunoSEQ multiplex PCR; TCRdb stores just in-frame clones and leaves some out. Its table lists about 52,000 clones. The starting material was CD4+ T cells from blood, obtained before the transplant. The receptors derive from a human donor who received a combined kidney and bone marrow transplant.

Of note for this clone: The read ends 3 residues shy of where the CDR3 ends; the end is completed using the germline J gene. This rearrangement joins TRBV19 to TRBJ1-6; maybe TRBD1 (5 bases). Trimming cost V 3 bases and J 10 bases, with 13 bases left between them. The germline gives CDR1 LNHDA, CDR2 SQIVND (reference sequence). This CDR3 region has 14 residues. The CDR3 loop is CASSIGGRASPLHF. The DNA read from the CDR3 is TGTGCCAGTAGTATTGGGGGGAGGGCGTCACCC.

About this clone: The read finishes 3 residues shy of the CDR3 end, and the germline J gene is used to complete it. The genes are TRBV6-2 or TRBV6-3 and TRBJ1-1; 7 nucleotides line up with TRBD1. J lost 5 bases, V lost 7 bases, and 10 bases had no gene match. The CDR3 sequence is 14 residues long. The germline CDR1 and CDR2 sequences are MNHEY and SVGEGT. The covered CDR3 bases are TGTGCCAGCAATGACAGGACAGGCGGGACTGAA. As protein: CASNDRTGGTE. The complete CDR3 sequence is CASNDRTGGTEAFF.